This T cell receptor (beta chain) was recorded in a study of blood T cell repertoires in COVID-19. Study overall: The analysed material was cDNA or gDNA that came from T cells, B-cell-depleted T cells, or PBMCs.

Looked up from germline, CDR1 is SGHNT and CDR2 is YENEEA. This CDR3 spans 13 amino acids. Trimming removed 3 bases from V and 11 bases from J, with 15 bases in between. Per the original methods: For nucleated cells, counts were estimated from reference gene primer amplification. The data were produced by immunoSEQ multiplex PCR, yet TCRdb's version contains in-frame clones alone and is incomplete. V, J and clone size are taken as reported in that table, and D and trimming were inferred from the DNA itself. This table holds about 150,000 clones, over 60% found once. The receptor was derived from an elderly man with acute or convalescent COVID-19. The V gene is TRBV11-3, the J gene TRBJ2-3; tentatively, D is TRBD2 (5 bases). Sample: peripheral blood. The CDR3 sequence is CASSFPGLPRQYF. The CDR3 DNA reads as TGTGCCAGCAGCTTCCCCGGACTTCCCAGGCAGTATTTT.